These 25 T cell receptor beta chains came from one sample sequenced in a study of cytomegalovirus exposure and HLA in healthy donors. With 60 Vbeta and 13 Jbeta primers, the PCR was carried out. TCRdb keeps only in-frame clones here, not all; method: immunoSEQ multiplex PCR. The sample has 150,000 to 200,000 clones, over 60% seen once. Sequenced: PBMCs. The receptor set was obtained from a woman in her thirties or forties in good health and CMV-seronegative.

The chain carries TRBV11-3 and TRBJ1-3; D perhaps matches TRBD1 (5 bases). This CDR3 region has 15 residues. Deletions cut 5 bases from V and 0 bases from J, with 11 bases between. Germline lookup yields CDR1 SGHNT and CDR2 YENEEA. CDR3 sequence reads: CASSLRASSGNTIYF. CDR3 nucleotide sequence: TGTGCCAGCAGCCTCAGGGCGAGCTCTGGAAACACCATATATTTT.

V usage is TRBV7-2 and J usage is TRBJ1-4, with D hard to call. Germline V CDR1 and CDR2: SGHTA, FQGNSA. Between the trimmed V and J ends, which lost 4 bases and 8 bases, there was a span of 14 bases. CDR3 length: 14 amino acids. CDR3 DNA: TGTGCCAGCAGCTCTATGGTCGGCGGGGAAAAACTGTTTTTT. This gives the protein CASSSMVGGEKLFF.

This rearrangement joins TRBV15 to TRBJ1-2, with D unclear. Germline lookup yields CDR1 LNHNV and CDR2 YYDKDF (reference sequence). V was shortened by 0 bases and J by 4 bases, with 9 bases between the two germline ends. The CDR3 is made up of 14 amino acids. CDR3: CATSRDSGSYGYTF. The CDR3 region has the DNA TGTGCCACCAGCAGAGATAGCGGGAGCTATGGCTACACCTTC. Full variable domain (missing parts from reference TRBV15 and TRBJ1-2): DAMVIQNPRYQVTQFGKPVTLSCSQTLNHNVMYWYQQKSSQAPKLLFHYYDKDFNNEADTPDNFQSRRPNTSFCFLDIRSPGLGDTAMYLCATSRDSGSYGYTFGSGTRLTVV.

The chain uses TRBV25-1 and TRBJ1-1; D may be TRBD1 (6 bases). Germline lookup yields CDR1 MGHDK and CDR2 SYGVNS. Trimming shortened V by 5 bases and J by 1 base, and 8 bases separated the two germline ends. The CDR3 length is 13 residues. CDR3 sequence: CASSWGQNTEAFF. The CDR3 coding sequence is TGTGCCAGCAGTTGGGGACAGAACACTGAAGCTTTCTTT.

The chain carries TRBV7-3 and TRBJ2-5, with D possibly TRBD2 on 6 matching bases. V was shortened by 1 base and J by 1 base, with 7 bases between the two germline ends. This CDR3 is built from 14 residues. CDR1 is SGHTA and CDR2 is FQGTGA in the germline V gene. The CDR3 coding sequence is TGTGCCAGCAGCTTAAGCGGGGCCCAAGAGACCCAGTACTTC. The encoded protein is CASSLSGAQETQYF.

The genes are TRBV27 and TRBJ2-7; D might be TRBD1 (5 bases). CDR1 and CDR2 (germline): MNHEY, SMNVEV (reference sequence). Trimming left V 8 bases short and J 4 bases short, with 15 bases between. The CDR3 has 13 residues. The CDR3 coding sequence is TGTGCCAGCGTAAGACAGACACCTTACGAGCAGTACTTC. Translated: CASVRQTPYEQYF.

The chain combines TRBV18 with TRBJ1-1; 8 bases fit TRBD1. Germline-derived CDR1 and CDR2 are KGHSH and LQKENI. The CDR3 length is 15 residues. Trimming took 5 bases from V and 1 from J; bases not matched to a gene: 6. The DNA for the CDR3 is TGTGCCAGCTCAGGCACCGGGACAGGGAACACTGAAGCTTTCTTT. Its translation: CASSGTGTGNTEAFF.

The chain employs TRBV11-1 and TRBJ2-1, with TRBD2 matching 12 bases. CDR3 length equals 15 residues. The J segment lost 4 bases and the V segment lost 5 bases, leaving 3 bases of the junction unmatched. CDR1 is SGHAT, CDR2 FQDESV, per germline (reference sequence). The CDR3, as DNA: TGTGCCAGCAGCCGGACTAGCGGGACTTACAATGAGCAGTTCTTC. Translation: CASSRTSGTYNEQFF.

The J gene is TRBJ1-3, the V gene TRBV19, with a tentative D call TRBD1 (6 bases). The CDR3 is 15 amino acids. Trimming stripped 6 bases from V and 2 bases from J, with 14 bases between. CDR1 and CDR2 from the germline V gene are LNHDA and SQIVND (reference sequence). The CDR3 region has the DNA TGTGCCAGTAGCGGGACATGGACCGCTGGAAACACCATATATTTT. It codes for CASSGTWTAGNTIYF.

A few counts support this clone. J is TRBJ2-5 and V is TRBV7-2; 11 nucleotides agree with TRBD2. Germline loops: CDR1 SGHTA, CDR2 FQGNSA. The V and J ends lost 8 bases and 4 bases, in that order; junction bases with no gene match: 3. This CDR3 comprises 13 residues. CDR3 sequence (DNA): TGTGCCAGCCGTAGCGGGAGGGCAGAGACCCAGTACTTC. This encodes CASRSGRAETQYF.

This chain joins TRBV29-1 and TRBJ1-2; D is undetermined. V was trimmed by 5 bases and J by 2 bases, leaving 6 bases between them. Germline V CDR1 and CDR2: SQVTM, ANQGSEA. The CDR3 runs 11 residues. CDR3 nucleotides: TGCAGCGTTTACACAAACTATGGCTACACCTTC. Encoded protein: CSVYTNYGYTF.

V usage is TRBV6-1 and J usage is TRBJ1-1, with a possible D match to TRBD1 (6 bases). Trimming left V 4 bases short and J 5 bases short, with 11 bases between. The CDR3 is 13 amino acids. Germline loops: CDR1 MNHNS, CDR2 SASEGT. The CDR3 loop reads CASSGQVWTEAFF. The CDR3 nucleotides read TGTGCCAGCAGTGGACAGGTATGGACTGAAGCTTTCTTT.

DNA for the CDR3: TGTGCCAGTAGTATAGGCAGGGGTCAGCCCCAGCATTTT. Translating gives CASSIGRGQPQHF. The chain employs TRBV19 and TRBJ1-5, with TRBD1 as a possible D gene (6 bases). The V gene's germline CDR1 is LNHDA and CDR2 SQIVND (reference sequence). V lost 1 base and J lost 6, with 7 bases in between. The CDR3 covers 13 residues.

This clone was recorded once. The chain recombines TRBV4-1 with TRBJ1-4; D perhaps matches TRBD1 (5 bases). CDR3 size: 15 residues. Trimming took off 6 bases at V and 0 bases at J, with 11 bases between the two ends. Per the germline V gene, CDR1 is MGHRA and CDR2 is YSYEKL. As DNA, the CDR3 is TGCGCCAGCAGAGGAAAAGGGGCAACTAATGAAAAACTGTTTTTT. It is translated as CASRGKGATNEKLFF.

The rearrangement uses TRBV6-6 and TRBJ1-2; D might be TRBD1 (6 bases). Deletions cut 2 bases from V and 4 bases from J, with 14 bases between. CDR3 length: 15 amino acids. From germline, CDR1 is MNHNY and CDR2 SVGAGI (reference sequence). The CDR3 here is CASSYRSTGTYGYTF. CDR3 DNA sequence: TGTGCCAGCAGTTACCGGTCGACAGGCACCTATGGCTACACCTTC.

In its sample, this clone was seen a few times. The genes are TRBV11-3 and TRBJ2-3; 8 nucleotides agree with TRBD2. Trimming removed 3 bases from V and 6 bases from J; junction bases left unmatched: 8. This CDR3 has 15 residues. Germline lookup yields CDR1 SGHNT and CDR2 YENEEA. In DNA, the CDR3 is TGTGCCAGCAGCTTGATCGGGAGGGACACGGATACGCAGTATTTT. Protein product: CASSLIGRDTDTQYF.

The chain couples TRBV29-1 to TRBJ1-2; 10 nucleotides match TRBD1. The CDR3 totals 15 residues. V gave up 8 bases and J gave up 8 bases; unmatched junction bases: 17. Germline V gene lookup returns CDR1 SQVTM and CDR2 ANQGSEA. Written as DNA, the CDR3 is TGCAGCACTATTACTGATGCGGGACAGGGGAAAGGCTACACCTTC. It yields the protein CSTITDAGQGKGYTF.

This sequence joins TRBV6-6 and TRBJ2-3; TRBD2 agrees at 8 bases. The V and J ends lost 0 bases and 6 bases, in that order; junction bases with no gene match: 5. CDR1 and CDR2 from the germline V gene are MNHNY and SVGAGI (reference sequence). The CDR3 has 15 residues. The CDR3 DNA reads TGTGCCAGCAGTTACTCCAGCGGGAGAAAGGATACGCAGTATTTT. It codes for CASSYSSGRKDTQYF.

This clone was detected once. This sequence joins TRBV11-3 and TRBJ2-2; the match to TRBD2 covers 7 bases. Unmatched junction bases numbered 0, after V lost 1 base and J lost 1 base. There are 15 residues in the CDR3. Germline loops: CDR1 SGHNT, CDR2 YENEEA. DNA for the CDR3: TGTGCCAGCAGCTTAGTAGCGGGGAACACCGGGGAGCTGTTTTTT. Its protein is CASSLVAGNTGELFF. Together with reference TRBV11-3 and TRBJ2-2, the CDR3 gives the full variable domain: EAGVVQSPRYKIIEKKQPVAFWCNPISGHNTLYWYLQNLGQGPELLIRYENEEAVDDSQLPKDRFSAERLKGVDSTLKIQPAELGDSAVYLCASSLVAGNTGELFFGEGSRLTVL.

V gene TRBV12-5 combines with J gene TRBJ2-3, with 12 nucleotides matching TRBD1. The CDR3 is made up of 15 amino acids. The V gene end was trimmed by 6 bases and the J gene end by 5 bases; junction bases not matched to a gene: 6. CDR1 LGHNT and CDR2 FRNRAP come from the germline V gene. The CDR3 protein is CASGGTGGLRDTQYF. DNA of the CDR3: TGTGCTAGTGGGGGGACAGGGGGCTTAAGAGATACGCAGTATTTT.

This clone was seen just once. The chain has TRBV29-1 and TRBJ1-1; tentatively, D is TRBD1 (6 bases). Germline CDR1 and CDR2: SQVTM and ANQGSEA. CDR3 length equals 15 residues. The V end lost 4 bases, the J end lost 4 bases, and 19 bases lay between the germline ends. Here the CDR3 reads CSVGGGLQGGTEAFF. The CDR3 region has the DNA TGCAGCGTTGGGGGGGGCTTACAGGGAGGCACTGAAGCTTTCTTT.

This clone was recorded once. CDR3 DNA: TGTGCCAGCAGCCAAAGGTCAGGGATCGTACAAGAGACCCAGTACTTC. This translates into CASSQRSGIVQETQYF. This chain connects TRBV4-2 to TRBJ2-5; perhaps TRBD1 as D (5 bases). Germline V gene lookup returns CDR1 LGHNA and CDR2 YNFKEQ. V was clipped by 2 bases and J by 2 bases, with 15 bases between them. This CDR3 region has 16 residues.

This chain connects TRBV18 to TRBJ1-1; a weak D match, TRBD1 (5 bases). From germline, CDR1 is KGHSH and CDR2 LQKENI. This CDR3 has 13 amino acids. Trimming left V 8 bases short and J 4 bases short, with 14 bases between. CDR3: CASQRDRSTEAFF. DNA for the CDR3: TGTGCCAGCCAGCGGGACCGGTCCACTGAAGCTTTCTTT.

This chain connects TRBV29-1 to TRBJ2-1; 10 nucleotides line up with TRBD2. Per the germline V gene, CDR1 is SQVTM and CDR2 is ANQGSEA. The CDR3 totals 18 residues. V lost 7 bases, J lost 0 bases, and 15 bases stayed unmatched. The CDR3 is CSAGGASGSLSSYNEQFF. As DNA, the CDR3 is TGCAGCGCCGGGGGGGCTAGCGGGAGCCTAAGCTCCTACAATGAGCAGTTCTTC.

With respect to this clone: Within the sample, other DNA sequences also encode this same CDR3. This chain links TRBV4-3 with TRBJ1-2, with 7 bases matching TRBD1. The germline V gene encodes CDR1 LGHNA and CDR2 YSLEER. The CDR3 runs 15 residues. Germline trimming cut 0 bases from V and 2 bases from J; bases unmatched to any gene: 3. CDR3 bases: TGCGCCAGCAGCCAAGATCCAGGGGGGAACTATGGCTACACCTTC. Translating gives CASSQDPGGNYGYTF.